The entry that follows covers one T cell receptor beta chain sequence. The data stem from a study of blood T cell repertoires in COVID-19. About the research overall: Nucleic acid was either cDNA or gDNA, and it came from T cells, B-cell-depleted T cells, or PBMCs.

Assay: immunoSEQ multiplex PCR; the TCRdb copy retains only in-frame clones and omits some. The sample includes roughly 300,000 clones, approximately 83% seen only once; the top ten take roughly a tenth. Sequences were obtained from peripheral blood. The clonotype was recovered from a woman between 45 and 60 years old who had recovered from COVID-19.

This chain's CDR3 is CASSQGGRGLGNTEAFF. CDR3 sequence (DNA): TGTGCCAGCAGCCAAGGAGGCAGGGGCCTAGGGAACACTGAAGCTTTCTTT. The genes are TRBV3-1 (or the pseudogene TRBV3-2) and TRBJ1-1; tentative D call: TRBD1 (6 bases). The germline V and J ends were trimmed by 1 base and 1 base, with 16 bases remaining between them. This CDR3 is built from 17 residues. Germline V lookup: CDR1 LGHDT, CDR2 YNNKEL (reference sequence).